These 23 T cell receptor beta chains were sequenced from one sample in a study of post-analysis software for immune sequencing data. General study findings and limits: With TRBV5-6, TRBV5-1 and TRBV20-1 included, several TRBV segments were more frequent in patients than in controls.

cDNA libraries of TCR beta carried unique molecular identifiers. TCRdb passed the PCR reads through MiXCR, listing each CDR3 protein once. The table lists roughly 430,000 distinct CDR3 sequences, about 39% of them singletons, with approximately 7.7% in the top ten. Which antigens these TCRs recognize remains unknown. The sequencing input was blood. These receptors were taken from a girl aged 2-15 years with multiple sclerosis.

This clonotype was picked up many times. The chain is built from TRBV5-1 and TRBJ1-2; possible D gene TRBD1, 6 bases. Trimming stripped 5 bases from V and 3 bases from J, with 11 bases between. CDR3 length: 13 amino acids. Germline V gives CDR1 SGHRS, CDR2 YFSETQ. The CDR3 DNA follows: TGCGCCAGCAGGACGGGGGGCGACTATGGCTACACCTTC. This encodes CASRTGGDYGYTF.

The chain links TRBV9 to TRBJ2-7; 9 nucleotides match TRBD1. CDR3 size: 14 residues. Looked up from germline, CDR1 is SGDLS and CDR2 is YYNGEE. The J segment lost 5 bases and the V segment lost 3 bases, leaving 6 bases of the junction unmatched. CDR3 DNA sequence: TGTGCCAGCAGCGCGGGACAGGGCGTGAACGAGCAGTACTTC. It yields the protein CASSAGQGVNEQYF.

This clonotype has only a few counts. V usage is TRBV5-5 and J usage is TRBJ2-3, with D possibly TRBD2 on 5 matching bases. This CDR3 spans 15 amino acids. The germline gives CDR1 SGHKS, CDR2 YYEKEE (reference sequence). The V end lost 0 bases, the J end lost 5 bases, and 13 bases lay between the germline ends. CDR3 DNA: TGTGCCAGCAGCTTGGACGGATGGCGGGTAGATACGCAGTATTTT. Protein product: CASSLDGWRVDTQYF.

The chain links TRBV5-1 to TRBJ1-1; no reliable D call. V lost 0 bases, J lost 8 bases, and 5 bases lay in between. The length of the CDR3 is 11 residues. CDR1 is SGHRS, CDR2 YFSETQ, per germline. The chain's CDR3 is CASSLESEAFF. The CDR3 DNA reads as TGCGCCAGCAGCTTGGAATCAGAAGCTTTCTTT. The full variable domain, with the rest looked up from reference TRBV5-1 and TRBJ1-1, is KAGVTQTPRYLIKTRGQQVTLSCSPISGHRSVSWYQQTPGQGLQFLFEYFSETQRNKGNFPGRFSGRQFSNSRSEMNVSTLELGDSALYLCASSLESEAFFGQGTRLTVV.

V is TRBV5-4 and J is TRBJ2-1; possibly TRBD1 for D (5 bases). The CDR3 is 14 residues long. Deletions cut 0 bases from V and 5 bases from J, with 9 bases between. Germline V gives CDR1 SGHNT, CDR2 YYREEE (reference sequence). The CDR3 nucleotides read TGTGCCAGCAGCTTGGCTGGGGCGAACAATGAGCAGTTCTTC. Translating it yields CASSLAGANNEQFF.

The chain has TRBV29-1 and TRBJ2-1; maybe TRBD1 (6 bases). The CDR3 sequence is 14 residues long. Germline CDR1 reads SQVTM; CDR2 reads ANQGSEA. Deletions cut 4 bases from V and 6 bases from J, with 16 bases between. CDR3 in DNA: TGCAGCGTTGCTCCCCGTTTACAGGGCAATGAGCAGTTCTTC. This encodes CSVAPRLQGNEQFF.

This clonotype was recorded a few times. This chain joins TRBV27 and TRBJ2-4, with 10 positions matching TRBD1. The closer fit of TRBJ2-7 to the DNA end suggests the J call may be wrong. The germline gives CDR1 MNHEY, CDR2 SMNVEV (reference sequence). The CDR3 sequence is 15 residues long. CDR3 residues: CASSLPGQGRYEQYF. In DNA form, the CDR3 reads TGTGCCAGCAGTCTCCCGGGACAGGGGCGCTACGAGCAGTACTTC.

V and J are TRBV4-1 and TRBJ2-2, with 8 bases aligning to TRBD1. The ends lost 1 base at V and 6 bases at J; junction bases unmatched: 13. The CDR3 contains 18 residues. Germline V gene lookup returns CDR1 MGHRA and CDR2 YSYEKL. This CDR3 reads CASSQGRAGGAMAGELFF. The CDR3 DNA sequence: TGCGCCAGCAGCCAAGGTCGAGCAGGGGGCGCAATGGCCGGGGAGCTGTTTTTT.

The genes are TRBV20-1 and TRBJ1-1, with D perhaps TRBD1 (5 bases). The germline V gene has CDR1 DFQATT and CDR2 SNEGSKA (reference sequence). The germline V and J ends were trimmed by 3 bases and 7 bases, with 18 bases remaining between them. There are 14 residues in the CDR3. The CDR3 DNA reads TGCAGTGCTAGTGGGGACCACTTTTCCGGTGAAGCTTTCTTT. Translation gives CSASGDHFSGEAFF.

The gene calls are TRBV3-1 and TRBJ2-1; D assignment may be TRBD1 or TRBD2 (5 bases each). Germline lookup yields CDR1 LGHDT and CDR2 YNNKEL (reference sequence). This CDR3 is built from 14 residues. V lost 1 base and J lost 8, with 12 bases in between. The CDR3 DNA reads TGTGCCAGCAGCCAAGTCTCCGGGACCCATGAGCAGTTCTTC. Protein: CASSQVSGTHEQFF.

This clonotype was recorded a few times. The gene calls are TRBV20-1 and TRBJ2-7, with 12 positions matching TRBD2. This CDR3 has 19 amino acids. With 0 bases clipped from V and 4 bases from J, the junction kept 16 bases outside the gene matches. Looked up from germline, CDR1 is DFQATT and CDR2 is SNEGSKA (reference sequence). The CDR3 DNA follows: TGCAGTGCTAGAGAGAAGTCGGGACTAGCGGGCCTCCTAGGGTACGAGCAGTACTTC. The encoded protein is CSAREKSGLAGLLGYEQYF.

The CDR3 loop is CSARTGINQPQHF. CDR3 nucleotides: TGCAGTGCTAGGACAGGGATCAATCAGCCCCAGCATTTT. J is TRBJ1-5 and V is TRBV20-1; 7 bases align to TRBD1. The germline CDR1 and CDR2 sequences are DFQATT and SNEGSKA (reference sequence). J was trimmed by 3 bases and V by 3 bases; bases with no gene match: 2. The length of the CDR3 is 13 residues.

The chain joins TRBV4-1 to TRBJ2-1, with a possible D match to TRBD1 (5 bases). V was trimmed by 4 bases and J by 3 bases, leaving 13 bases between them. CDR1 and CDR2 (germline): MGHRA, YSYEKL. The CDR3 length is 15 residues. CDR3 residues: CASSRDRERYNEQFF. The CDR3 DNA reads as TGCGCCAGCAGCCGAGACAGAGAACGCTACAATGAGCAGTTCTTC.

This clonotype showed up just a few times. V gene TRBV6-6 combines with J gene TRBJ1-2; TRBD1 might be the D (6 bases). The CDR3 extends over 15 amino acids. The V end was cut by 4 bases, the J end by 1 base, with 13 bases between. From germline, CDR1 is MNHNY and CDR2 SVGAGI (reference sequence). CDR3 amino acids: CASSSGARNNYGYTF. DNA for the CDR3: TGTGCCAGCAGTTCAGGGGCGCGGAATAACTATGGCTACACCTTC.

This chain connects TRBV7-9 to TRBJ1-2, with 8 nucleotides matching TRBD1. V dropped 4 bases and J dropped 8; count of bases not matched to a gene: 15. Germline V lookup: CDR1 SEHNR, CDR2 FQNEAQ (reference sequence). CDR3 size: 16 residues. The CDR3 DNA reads TGTGCCAGCAGCTCCGGACAGGGATACCCTATGGGAGGCTACACCTTC. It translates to CASSSGQGYPMGGYTF. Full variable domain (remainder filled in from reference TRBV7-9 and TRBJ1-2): DTGVSQNPRHKITKRGQNVTFRCDPISEHNRLYWYRQTLGQGPEFLTYFQNEAQLEKSRLLSDRFSAERPKGSFSTLEIQRTEQGDSAMYLCASSSGQGYPMGGYTFGSGTRLTVV.

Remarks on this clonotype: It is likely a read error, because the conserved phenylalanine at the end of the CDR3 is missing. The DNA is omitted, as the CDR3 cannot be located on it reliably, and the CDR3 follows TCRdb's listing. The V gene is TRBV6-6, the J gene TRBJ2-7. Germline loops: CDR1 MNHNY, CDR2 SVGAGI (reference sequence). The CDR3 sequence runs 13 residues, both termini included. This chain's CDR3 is CASSYSTSGSMYL.

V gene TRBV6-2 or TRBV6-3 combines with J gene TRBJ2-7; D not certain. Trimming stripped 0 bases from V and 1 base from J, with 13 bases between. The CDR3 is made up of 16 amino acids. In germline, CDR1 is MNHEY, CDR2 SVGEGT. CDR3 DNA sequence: TGTGCCAGCAGTTACTCGTACGACCAACCATCCTACGAGCAGTACTTC. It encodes CASSYSYDQPSYEQYF.

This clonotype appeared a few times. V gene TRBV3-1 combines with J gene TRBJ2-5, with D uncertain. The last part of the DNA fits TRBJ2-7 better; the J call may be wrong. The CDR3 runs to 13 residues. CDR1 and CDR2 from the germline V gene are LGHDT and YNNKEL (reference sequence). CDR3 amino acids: CASSQGGKIEQYF. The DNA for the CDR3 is TGTGCCAGCAGCCAAGGTGGGAAAATCGAGCAGTACTTC.

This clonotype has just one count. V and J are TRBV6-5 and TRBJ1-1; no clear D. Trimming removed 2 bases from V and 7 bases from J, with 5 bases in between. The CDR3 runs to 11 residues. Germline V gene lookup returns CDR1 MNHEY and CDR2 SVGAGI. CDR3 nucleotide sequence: TGTGCCAGCAGTTACCTCGATGAAGCTTTCTTT. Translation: CASSYLDEAFF.

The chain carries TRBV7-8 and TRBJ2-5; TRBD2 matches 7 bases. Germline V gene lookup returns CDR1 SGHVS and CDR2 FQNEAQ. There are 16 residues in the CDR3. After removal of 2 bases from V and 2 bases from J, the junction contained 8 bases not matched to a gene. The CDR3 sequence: CASSLYWGGSQETQYF. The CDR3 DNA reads TGTGCCAGCAGCTTATATTGGGGGGGATCACAAGAGACCCAGTACTTC.

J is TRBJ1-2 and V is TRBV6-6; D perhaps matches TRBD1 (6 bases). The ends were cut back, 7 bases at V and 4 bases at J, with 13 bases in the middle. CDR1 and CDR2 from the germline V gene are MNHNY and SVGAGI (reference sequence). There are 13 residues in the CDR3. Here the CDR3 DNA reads TGTGCCAGCACGCAGACAGGAACCTATGGCTACACCTTC. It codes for CASTQTGTYGYTF.

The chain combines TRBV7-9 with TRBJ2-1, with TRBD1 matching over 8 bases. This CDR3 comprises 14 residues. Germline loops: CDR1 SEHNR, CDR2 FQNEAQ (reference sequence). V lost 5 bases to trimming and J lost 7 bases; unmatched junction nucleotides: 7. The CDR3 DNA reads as TGTGCCAGCAGCCTTCTGGACAGGGAAAATGAGCAGTTCTTC. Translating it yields CASSLLDRENEQFF.

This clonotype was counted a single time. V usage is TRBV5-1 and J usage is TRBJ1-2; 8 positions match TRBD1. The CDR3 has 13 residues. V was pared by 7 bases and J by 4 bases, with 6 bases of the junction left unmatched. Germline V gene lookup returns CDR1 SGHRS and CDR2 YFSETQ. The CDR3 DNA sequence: TGCGCCAGCTGGACAGGGAGAGGCTATGGCTACACCTTC. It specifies CASWTGRGYGYTF.